This T cell receptor (beta chain) stems from a study of shared clonotypes between healthy human individuals. Researchers ran the assay at a deep level. Data came from immunoSEQ multiplex PCR; TCRdb stores just in-frame clones and leaves some out. The data contain millions of clones, 90% to 95% of them singletons. Naive CD8 cells comprised CD45RO-negative, CCR7-positively selected cells, excluding terminally differentiated effector memory CD45RA+ cells. The donors were all Caucasian adults (living in Nashville, Tennessee). The sample was naive CD8+ T cells from PBMCs. The receptor was isolated from a man between 18 and 29 years old in good health. Some clones in this sample may be carry-over from other donors' samples.

In DNA form, the CDR3 reads TGCGCCAGCCAGAAAGGCACTGAAGCTTTCTTT. Protein sequence: CASQKGTEAFF. The rearrangement links TRBV4-1 to TRBJ1-1; D not certain. Trimming shortened V by 8 bases and J by 4 bases, and 8 bases separated the two germline ends. The CDR3 runs 11 residues. CDR1 is MGHRA and CDR2 is YSYEKL in the germline V gene.